Described below is a single T cell receptor (beta chain) sequence and its context. What antigen it recognizes has not been identified. To determine HCMV serostatus, a commercial ELISA kit was used to detect HCMV-specific IgG in serum. Ficoll density gradient centrifugation was used to isolate peripheral blood mononuclear cells from blood. The sample was run on an Illumina HiSeq 2000. 5'RACE template switching, by which a universal primer site and unique molecular identifiers were added, was used to make TCR beta cDNA libraries. Priming for cDNA synthesis came from the TCR beta constant segment, and two successive PCR amplification steps followed. Per the source publication's procedure: MIGEC was used to demultiplex reads and group reads by UMI, and MiTCR was used to assemble and quantify clonotypes. To exclude erroneous sequences, only TCR cDNA sequences supported by at least two reads were retained. The tcR package was used for downstream repertoire analysis, and clonotypes were matched across fractions by CDR3 nucleotide sequence plus V segment. Antigen specificity was annotated against VDJdb with VDJmatch, allowing one amino acid substitution in CDR3. The reads went through TCRdb reprocessing, and each CDR3 protein sequence gets one entry with no DNA. None of the V and J calls come from the authors' own analysis; TCRdb made them. The sample has fewer than 400,000 distinct CDR3 sequences on record. The top ten hold 5% to 5.5% of the sample.

This sample was included in a study of T cells expressing NK-cell markers (dated by TCRdb to between 2020 and 2021). Study-level background: Seven or eight donors provided sorted CD3+CD56+NKG2C+, CD3+CD56+NKG2C- and CD3+CD56-NKG2C+ T-cell subsets, whose TCR beta-chain repertoires were profiled. Randomly selected healthy volunteers, three men and five women, were used as the eight sequenced donors. Among the eight sequenced donors, only one was HCMV-seronegative, while the other seven were HCMV-seropositive. Illumina HiSeq 2000/2500, MiSeq or NextSeq was used to sequence libraries as 2 x 150 bp reads. The study at large found these results: Those dominant clonotypes were again the most abundant among CD3+CD56-NKG2C+ cells in a handful of donors, at about 28.3-65%. In several donors, the dominant CD3+CD56+NKG2C+ clonotypes were among the top 10 CD8+ clonotypes and accounted for roughly 1.0-8% of CD8+ T cells. Whether the expanded NKG2C-expressing T cell clones were specific for HCMV antigens was left unclear.

The CDR3 runs 18 residues from the cysteine to the phenylalanine. No DNA appears here. Sample: blood T cells: a sorted CD56 or NKG2C T cell subset, CD4+ or CD8+ T cells, or bulk PBMC T cells (not recorded which). The chain links TRBV12-3 or TRBV12-4 with TRBJ2-2; the D call of TRBD2 rests on TCRdb alone, since no DNA is present to check it. The TCR was taken from a man aged 18 to 69 in good health. The CDR3 region: CASSPSSGGMLNTGELFF.